This T cell receptor beta chain was identified in a study of cytomegalovirus exposure and HLA in healthy donors. A multiplex PCR was run with 60 Vbeta primers and 13 Jbeta primers. Assay used: immunoSEQ multiplex PCR; TCRdb lists only in-frame clones, some missing. The table has approximately 150,000 clones, roughly four fifths seen once. CDR1 and CDR2 (germline): MDHEN, SYDVKM. V gave up 8 bases and J gave up 7 bases; unmatched junction bases: 8. This CDR3 region has 13 residues. The genes are TRBV28 and TRBJ2-7; TRBD2 agrees at 10 bases. The source material was PBMCs. This receptor was obtained from a man younger than 35 in good health and CMV-seronegative. The CDR3 nucleotides are TGTGCCAGCCGTGGGACTAGCGCCTGGGAGCAGTACTTC. It encodes CASRGTSAWEQYF.